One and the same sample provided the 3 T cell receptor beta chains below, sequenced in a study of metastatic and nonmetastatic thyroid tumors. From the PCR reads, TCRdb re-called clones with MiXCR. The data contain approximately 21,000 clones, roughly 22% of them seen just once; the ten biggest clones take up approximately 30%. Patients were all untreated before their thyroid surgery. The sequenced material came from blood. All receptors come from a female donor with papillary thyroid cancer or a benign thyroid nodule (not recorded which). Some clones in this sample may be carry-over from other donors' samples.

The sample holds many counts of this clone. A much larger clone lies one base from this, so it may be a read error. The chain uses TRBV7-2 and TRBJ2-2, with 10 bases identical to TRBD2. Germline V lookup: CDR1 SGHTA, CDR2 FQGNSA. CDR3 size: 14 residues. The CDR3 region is CASSGSGRAGEPFF. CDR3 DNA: TGTGCCAGCAGCGGCAGCGGGAGGGCCGGGGAGCCGTTTTTT. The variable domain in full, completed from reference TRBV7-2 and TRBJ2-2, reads GAGVSQSPSNKVTEKGKDVELRCDPISGHTALYWYRQSLGQGLEFLIYFQGNSAPDKSGLPSDRFSAERTGGSVSTLTIQRTQQEDSAVYLCASSGSGRAGEPFFGEGSRLTVL.

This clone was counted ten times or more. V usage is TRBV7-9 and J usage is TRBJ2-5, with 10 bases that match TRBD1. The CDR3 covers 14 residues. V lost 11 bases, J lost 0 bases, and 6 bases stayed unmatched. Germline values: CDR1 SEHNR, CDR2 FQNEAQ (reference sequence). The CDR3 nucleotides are TGTGCCTGCACCGGACAGGGGGACCAAGAGACCCAGTACTTC. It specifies CACTGQGDQETQYF.

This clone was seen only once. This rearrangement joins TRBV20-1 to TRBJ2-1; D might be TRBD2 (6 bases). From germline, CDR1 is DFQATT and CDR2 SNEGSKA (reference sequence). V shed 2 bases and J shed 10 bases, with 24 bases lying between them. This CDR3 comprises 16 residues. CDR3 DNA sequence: TGCAGTGCTAGACCCTCGGGACGGGAGTGGATTGGAGAGCAGTTCTTC. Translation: CSARPSGREWIGEQFF.